This is a list of T cell receptor beta chains from one sample in a study of T cells after yellow fever vaccination. Each CDR3 protein is one row after TCRdb ran MiXCR on the 5' RACE reads. This table holds around 550,000 distinct CDR3 sequences, about a fifth found once. Sequences were derived from PBMCs, sampled 15 days after the yellow fever booster vaccination. The receptors originated from a man aged 25 to 40 who received the YFV17D yellow fever vaccine. Both conserved end residues are part of each CDR3. A D gene is named only where the DNA matches it firmly. Rows may omit the clone size; those that give it use once, few, many or a size class.

V	D	length	J	size	DNA	CDR3
TRBV5-1	-	15	TRBJ2-1	-	TGCGCCAGCAGCTTGGCAGCGGGTCCAGATCCTGAGCAGTTCTTC	CASSLAAGPDPEQFF
TRBV4-3	-	13	TRBJ2-2	few	TGCGCCAGCAGCCAGACAGTCACCGGGGAGCTGTTTTTT	CASSQTVTGELFF
TRBV12-3/TRBV12-4	-	13	TRBJ2-1	few	TGTGCCAGCATCGAAGGGCCGTACAATGAGCAGTTCTTC	CASIEGPYNEQFF
TRBV29-1	-	10	TRBJ2-5	-	TGCAGCGTTGAAAGGGAGACCCAGTACTTC	CSVERETQYF
TRBV20-1	-	13	TRBJ2-5	-	TGCAGTCCCTACGTGGGGGCGGAGGAGACCCAGTACTTC	CSPYVGAEETQYF
TRBV7-2	-	15	TRBJ2-2	few	TGTGCCAGCAGCTCTAACCGGGCCCTTACCGGGGAGCTGTTTTTT	CASSSNRALTGELFF
TRBV20-1	TRBD2	15	TRBJ2-3	-	TGCAGTGCTAGGGCCGGGACTAGCGGGAGAGATACGCAGTATTTT	CSARAGTSGRDTQYF
TRBV20-1	-	13	TRBJ1-1	-	TGCAGTGCTAATCCGACAGTGAACACTGAAGCTTTCTTT	CSANPTVNTEAFF
TRBV10-2	-	15	TRBJ2-1	few	TGCGCCAGCAGTGAGTCCGAGCGAAGATCCAATGAGCAGTTCTTC	CASSESERRSNEQFF
TRBV7-9	TRBD2	17	TRBJ2-5	few	TGTGCCAGCAGCTTAGATCTAGGACGGGGGGAGTTGGAGACCCAGTACTTC	CASSLDLGRGELETQYF
TRBV5-1	TRBD1	16	TRBJ2-7	-	TGCGCCAGCAGCTTGGCCGGGACAGGGAGGTCCTACGAGCAGTACTTC	CASSLAGTGRSYEQYF
TRBV7-2	-	14	TRBJ2-7	many	TGTGCCAGCAGCCCGAGGGCAGACTCCTACGAGCAGTACTTC	CASSPRADSYEQYF
TRBV7-9	-	14	TRBJ2-3	-	TGTGCCAGCAGCACGACAGCAAAATCAGATACGCAGTATTTT	CASSTTAKSDTQYF
TRBV7-3	-	10	TRBJ2-1	-	TGTGCCAGCAGCTTGATAATAGACTTCTTC	CASSLIIDFF
TRBV4-1	-	15	TRBJ2-7	-	TGCGCCAGCAGCCTAAGGCAGGGGAAGTCCTACGAGCAGTACTTC	CASSLRQGKSYEQYF
TRBV15	-	16	TRBJ2-6	-	TGTGCCACCAGCGTTTCAGGGGTCTCTGGGGCCAACGTCCTGACTTTC	CATSVSGVSGANVLTF
TRBV29-1	-	18	TRBJ2-2	few	TGCAGCGTTGGGTCTGAGGAGTCGGGTTCGCGGAACACCGGGGAGCTGTTTTTT	CSVGSEESGSRNTGELFF
TRBV6-2/TRBV6-3	-	13	TRBJ2-5	-	TGTGCCAGCAGTTACGGCGGGATGGGGACCCAGTACTTC	CASSYGGMGTQYF
TRBV5-4	-	13	TRBJ2-2	-	TGTGCCAGCCAGGGTCCTTACACCGGGGAGCTGTTTTTT	CASQGPYTGELFF
TRBV20-1	-	15	TRBJ2-4	few	TGCAGTGCAAACAGTTTGTCCCCCTATACATACATTCAGTACTTC	CSANSLSPYTYIQYF
TRBV6-5	-	15	TRBJ1-2	few	TGTGCCAGCAGTTACGGGGGGCGCTTTTCTTTTGGCTACACCTTC	CASSYGGRFSFGYTF
TRBV12-3/TRBV12-4	-	13	TRBJ2-4	many	TGTGCCAGCAGTTTAGCGGCGGGCCGACTGCGGTACTTC	CASSLAAGRLRYF
TRBV19	-	14	TRBJ2-3	-	TGTGCCAGTAGAACCCACTCCGGTACAGATACGCAGTATTTT	CASRTHSGTDTQYF
TRBV2	-	13	TRBJ2-1	few	TGTGCCAGCAGACTAAGGTCCTACAATGAGCAGTTCTTC	CASRLRSYNEQFF
TRBV5-1	TRBD2	14	TRBJ2-5	few	TGCGCCAGCAGCTTGAGCGGGAGGGAGGAGACCCAGTACTTC	CASSLSGREETQYF
TRBV7-2	TRBD1	14	TRBJ2-5	-	TGTGCCAGCAGCTTTACAGGGGTTGGAGAGACCCAGTACTTC	CASSFTGVGETQYF
TRBV2	-	16	TRBJ2-3	-	TGTGCCAGCAGTGAAGCGGTTGACTCCCGGACAGATACGCAGTATTTT	CASSEAVDSRTDTQYF
TRBV5-1	-	15	TRBJ2-1	-	TGCGCCAGCAGCTTCGACGGAGGTTCCTACAATGAGCAGTTCTTC	CASSFDGGSYNEQFF
TRBV7-2	-	12	TRBJ2-3	-	TGTGCCAGCAGCTCCCAGCGGAATACGCAGTATTTT	CASSSQRNTQYF
TRBV20-1	TRBD2	14	TRBJ2-3	-	TGCAGTGCTTTGCCGGGGGGGGGCATAGATACGCAGTATTTT	CSALPGGGIDTQYF
TRBV5-5	-	12	TRBJ2-1	-	TGTGCCAGCAGCAGCGTGGGCACTGAGCAGTTCTTC	CASSSVGTEQFF
TRBV20-1	-	11	TRBJ2-3	few	TGCAGTGCGCGAGAAGCAGATACGCAGTATTTT	CSAREADTQYF